These T cell receptor beta chains were read from a single sample in a study of early T cells in non-severe SARS-CoV-2 infection. TCRdb processed the 5' RACE reads anew with MiXCR; each CDR3 protein has one entry. Here the sample spans around 57,000 distinct CDR3 sequences, approximately 10% being singletons. The specimen was whole blood. Every receptor here comes from an adult who was a healthcare worker with PCR-confirmed SARS-CoV-2 infection or an uninfected control (not recorded which). CDR3s include the opening cysteine and the closing phenylalanine or tryptophan. D genes are given only for firm matches. Not all rows give a size; the values are once, few, many and, for expanded clones, a class.

j_call | d_call | clone_size | v_call | cdr3_aa | cdr3_nt
TRBJ1-6 | - | few | TRBV4-1 | CASSQEPPSSSYNSPLHF | TGCGCCAGCAGCCAAGAACCCCCCTCGAGCTCCTATAATTCACCCCTCCACTTT
TRBJ2-7 | TRBD2 | few | TRBV6-6 | CASGRVPQGFSDEQYF | TGTGCCAGTGGGAGGGTTCCGCAAGGTTTTTCCGACGAGCAGTACTTC
TRBJ2-7 | - | - | TRBV19 | CASSIDPHTWEQYF | TGTGCCAGTAGTATAGATCCCCACACTTGGGAGCAGTACTTC
TRBJ2-5 | TRBD2 | many | TRBV18 | CASSPTGLAGETQYF | TGTGCCAGCTCACCAACGGGACTAGCGGGGGAGACCCAGTACTTC
TRBJ2-2 | - | - | TRBV4-1 | CASSQLQGPLGTGELFF | TGCGCCAGCAGCCAGCTACAGGGCCCCCTCGGGACCGGGGAGCTGTTTTTT
TRBJ2-2 | - | few | TRBV6-4 | CASSEGSTGELFF | TGTGCCAGCAGTGAAGGAAGCACCGGGGAGCTGTTTTTT
TRBJ2-1 | - | many | TRBV27 | CASRPTRSSYNEQFF | TGTGCCAGCAGACCCACCCGGAGCTCCTACAATGAGCAGTTCTTC
TRBJ2-3 | - | many | TRBV20-1 | CSARVQGLDLGPTDTQYF | TGCAGTGCTAGAGTACAGGGCCTAGATCTCGGGCCCACAGATACGCAGTATTTT
TRBJ2-3 | - | few | TRBV6-2/TRBV6-3 | CASTLLGESDTQYF | TGTGCCAGCACCCTACTAGGAGAGTCAGATACGCAGTATTTT
TRBJ1-5 | TRBD1 | - | TRBV6-1 | CASSLDRGFPQPQHF | TGTGCCAGCAGCCTGGACAGGGGGTTTCCTCAGCCCCAGCATTTT
TRBJ1-3 | - | many | TRBV7-6 | CASSLSGIGNTIYF | TGTGCCAGCAGCTTGTCAGGGATTGGAAACACCATATATTTT
TRBJ2-7 | - | - | TRBV5-1 | CASGTGTGSYEQYF | TGCGCCAGCGGGACCGGGACGGGGTCCTACGAGCAGTACTTC
TRBJ1-1 | - | - | TRBV14 | CASSQAQYTEAFF | TGTGCCAGCAGCCAAGCACAATACACTGAAGCTTTCTTT
TRBJ1-4 | - | many | TRBV13 | CASSLGLGRGGEKLFF | TGTGCCAGCAGCTTAGGCCTCGGCAGGGGAGGTGAAAAACTGTTTTTT
TRBJ2-5 | TRBD1 | few | TRBV5-1 | CASSPDRGSETQYF | TGCGCCAGCAGCCCAGACAGGGGATCAGAGACCCAGTACTTC
TRBJ1-5 | - | few | TRBV12-3/TRBV12-4 | CASSPGGQSNQPQHF | TGTGCCAGCAGCCCCGGGGGGCAGAGCAATCAGCCCCAGCATTTT
TRBJ2-7 | - | few | TRBV3-1 | CASSRMDSSYEQYF | TGTGCCAGCAGCCGAATGGACAGTTCCTACGAGCAGTACTTC
TRBJ2-3 | TRBD1 | - | TRBV29-1 | CSVAPGGDTQYF | TGCAGCGTTGCCCCAGGGGGAGATACGCAGTATTTT
TRBJ2-2 | - | many | TRBV3-1 | CASSRVGGGYTGELFF | TGTGCCAGCAGCCGCGTCGGGGGCGGATACACCGGGGAGCTGTTTTTT
TRBJ1-6 | TRBD1 | - | TRBV12-3/TRBV12-4 | CASREDRGYSPLHF | TGTGCCAGCAGGGAAGACAGGGGATATTCACCCCTCCACTTT
TRBJ1-1 | - | many | TRBV18 | CASSPFGGEPTEAFF | TGTGCCAGCTCACCGTTTGGGGGGGAACCCACTGAAGCTTTCTTT
TRBJ2-7 | TRBD1 | - | TRBV2 | CASSRQGGPYEQYF | TGTGCCAGCAGTCGACAGGGTGGGCCCTACGAGCAGTACTTC
TRBJ2-3 | - | few | TRBV5-1 | CASSGGTAFTDTQYF | TGCGCCAGCAGCGGAGGGACAGCCTTCACAGATACGCAGTATTTT
TRBJ1-3 | - | many | TRBV3-1 | CASSQGGNTIYF | TGTGCCAGCAGCCAGGGGGGAAACACCATATATTTT
TRBJ1-3 | - | - | TRBV9 | CASSVEVGKNTIYF | TGTGCCAGCAGCGTAGAGGTAGGGAAGAACACCATATATTTT
TRBJ2-1 | - | few | TRBV18 | CASSPYTLHYNEQFF | TGTGCCAGCTCACCCTATACGTTGCACTACAATGAGCAGTTCTTC
TRBJ1-2 | - | many | TRBV5-1 | CASSLDDVTYGYTF | TGCGCCAGCAGCTTGGATGACGTAACCTATGGCTACACCTTC
TRBJ1-5 | - | many | TRBV28 | CASSLDPRRAGHNQPQHF | TGTGCCAGCAGTTTAGACCCTCGGAGGGCAGGGCACAATCAGCCCCAGCATTTT
TRBJ2-7 | TRBD2 | medium-sized | TRBV4-1 | CASSQESGSSYEQYF | TGCGCCAGCAGCCAAGAGAGCGGGAGCTCCTACGAGCAGTACTTC
TRBJ2-3 | - | - | TRBV27 | CASRQGGADTQYF | TGTGCCAGCAGGCAGGGTGGGGCAGATACGCAGTATTTT
TRBJ2-7 | TRBD1 | many | TRBV28 | CASSRTGHLYEQYF | TGTGCCAGCAGTCGGACAGGGCATCTGTACGAGCAGTACTTC
TRBJ2-1 | TRBD2 | many | TRBV9 | CASSDHLGLAKSNEQFF | TGTGCCAGCAGTGACCATTTGGGACTAGCCAAAAGCAATGAGCAGTTCTTC
TRBJ1-4 | - | few | TRBV7-8 | CASSLRDINEKLFF | TGTGCCAGCAGCTTAAGGGACATTAATGAAAAACTGTTTTTT
TRBJ1-4 | - | once | TRBV5-1 | CASTEGRGQATNEKLFF | TGCGCCAGCACCGAAGGGCGGGGGCAGGCAACTAATGAAAAACTGTTTTTT
TRBJ2-3 | TRBD2 | - | TRBV10-3 | CAIRTTSGESTDTQYF | TGTGCCATCAGGACTACTAGCGGGGAAAGCACAGATACGCAGTATTTT
TRBJ2-7 | - | - | TRBV3-1 | CASSFRDLPPHEQYF | TGTGCCAGCAGCTTCCGGGACTTACCACCCCACGAGCAGTACTTC
TRBJ1-6 | TRBD1 | many | TRBV20-1 | CSAEKDRGNSPLHF | TGCAGTGCTGAGAAAGACAGGGGCAATTCACCCCTCCACTTT
TRBJ2-1 | TRBD1 | - | TRBV4-1 | CASSLGQGRNNEQFF | TGCGCCAGCAGCCTGGGACAGGGACGAAACAATGAGCAGTTCTTC
TRBJ2-5 | - | few | TRBV20-1 | CSAGQETQYF | TGCAGTGCAGGGCAAGAGACCCAGTACTTC
TRBJ2-3 | TRBD2 | many | TRBV7-7 | CASSPGVAGAMDTQYF | TGTGCCAGCAGCCCGGGAGTAGCGGGAGCCATGGATACGCAGTATTTT
TRBJ2-5 | TRBD1 | - | TRBV7-2 | CASSDLMTGGKETQYF | TGTGCCAGCAGCGACCTCATGACAGGGGGGAAAGAGACCCAGTACTTC
TRBJ1-1 | TRBD1 | few | TRBV5-1 | CASSPGQGIGNTEAFF | TGCGCCAGCAGCCCAGGACAGGGGATCGGCAACACTGAAGCTTTCTTT
TRBJ2-7 | TRBD2 | - | TRBV6-6 | CASSYSVLAGTSSYEQYF | TGTGCCAGCAGTTATTCTGTGCTAGCGGGGACGAGCTCCTACGAGCAGTACTTC
TRBJ2-2 | - | - | TRBV5-1 | CASSLDDRGSLFF | TGCGCCAGCAGCTTGGACGACCGGGGGTCACTGTTTTTT
TRBJ1-5 | - | - | TRBV12-3/TRBV12-4 | CASSLELSNQPQHF | TGTGCCAGCAGTCTCGAGTTGAGCAATCAGCCCCAGCATTTT
TRBJ2-7 | - | - | TRBV7-9 | CASSHPLVSVDSYEQYF | TGTGCCAGCAGTCATCCCCTGGTGTCAGTCGACTCATACGAGCAGTACTTC
TRBJ2-3 | TRBD1 | - | TRBV18 | CASSPPGTGGTDTQYF | TGTGCCAGCTCACCACCCGGGACAGGGGGCACAGATACGCAGTATTTT
TRBJ2-5 | TRBD2 | - | TRBV29-1 | CSARPGGGQETQYF | TGCAGCGCCCGACCCGGCGGGGGGCAAGAGACCCAGTACTTC
TRBJ2-7 | TRBD2 | - | TRBV7-6 | CASSPSGISYEQYF | TGTGCCAGCAGCCCTAGCGGGATTTCCTACGAGCAGTACTTC
TRBJ2-7 | TRBD2 | - | TRBV5-1 | CASSWSGTRSYEQYF | TGCGCCAGCAGCTGGAGCGGGACCCGCTCCTACGAGCAGTACTTC
TRBJ2-7 | - | few | TRBV15 | CATSRDLGRYEQYF | TGTGCCACCAGCAGAGATCTCGGTCGGTACGAGCAGTACTTC
TRBJ2-1 | - | few | TRBV29-1 | CSVLRATGKNEQFF | TGCAGCGTTCTAAGGGCCACAGGGAAAAATGAGCAGTTCTTC
TRBJ1-2 | TRBD1 | many | TRBV6-6 | CASSPGQDYGYTF | TGTGCCAGCAGTCCCGGACAGGACTATGGCTACACCTTC
TRBJ2-1 | TRBD1 | - | TRBV7-2 | CASSLVQGAPNEQFF | TGTGCCAGCAGCTTAGTTCAGGGGGCGCCCAATGAGCAGTTCTTC
TRBJ2-7 | TRBD2 | many | TRBV6-1 | CASSGTSGYEQYF | TGTGCCAGCAGTGGGACTAGCGGATACGAGCAGTACTTC